Listed below are T cell receptor beta chains from one sample, sequenced in a study of Graves' ophthalmopathy and Graves' hyperthyroidism. MiXCR, run by TCRdb on the multiplex PCR reads, gives a single entry per CDR3 protein. This repertoire shows 900,000 to 1,200,000 distinct CDR3 sequences, roughly two fifths found once; its top ten account for around 10%. Sequencing was carried out using peripheral blood or thyroid tissue (not recorded which). The origin of the receptors is an adult man with Graves' hyperthyroidism. CDR3s include the opening cysteine and the closing phenylalanine or tryptophan. Each record gives: clone size, V gene, J gene, D gene, CDR3 protein, CDR3 DNA. A D gene is named only where the DNA matches it firmly. The size field is filled for only some rows; it gives once, few, many or a size class.

-	TRBV10-3	TRBJ1-5	-	CASFLDSHQPQHF	TGTGCCAGCTTTCTTGACAGCCATCAGCCCCAGCATTTT
many	TRBV10-3	TRBJ2-7	TRBD2	CAISESYRTRSEQYF	TGTGCCATCAGTGAGTCTTACCGGACTAGATCCGAGCAGTACTTC
-	TRBV20-1	TRBJ1-1	-	CSARDRPINTEAFF	TGCAGTGCTAGAGATCGCCCCATTAACACTGAAGCTTTCTTT
many	TRBV19	TRBJ1-5	-	CASAIVGGQPQHF	TGTGCCAGCGCAATAGTCGGGGGTCAGCCCCAGCATTTT
-	TRBV5-1	TRBJ1-2	-	CASSLSQGGRGEYGYTF	TGCGCCAGCAGCTTGTCCCAGGGAGGCCGTGGAGAGTATGGCTACACCTTC
-	TRBV11-2	TRBJ1-1	TRBD1	CASTRTGTGSAFF	TGTGCCAGCACCCGGACCGGGACAGGCTCCGCTTTCTTT
many	TRBV7-9	TRBJ1-2	TRBD1	CASSLGQENYGYTF	TGTGCCAGCAGCCTCGGACAGGAAAACTATGGCTACACCTTC
many	TRBV15	TRBJ2-2	-	CATSRDLTGRVTGELFF	TGTGCCACCAGCAGAGATCTTACAGGACGGGTCACCGGGGAGCTGTTTTTT
many	TRBV6-1	TRBJ2-6	-	CASSDRIAGANVLTF	TGTGCCAGCAGCGACCGGATAGCTGGGGCCAACGTCCTGACTTTC
many	TRBV6-5	TRBJ2-2	-	CASRHTGELFF	TGCGCCAGCAGACACACCGGGGAGCTGTTTTTT
many	TRBV24-1	TRBJ2-7	TRBD1	CATSDPGTGDEQYF	TGTGCCACCAGTGACCCCGGGACAGGGGACGAGCAGTACTTC
many	TRBV9	TRBJ2-2	-	CASSANSGANTGELFF	TGTGCCAGCAGTGCCAACAGCGGAGCGAACACCGGGGAGCTGTTTTTT
-	TRBV29-1	TRBJ2-7	TRBD2	CSVIQNLGGGYEQYF	TGCAGCGTTATCCAGAATCTCGGCGGGGGCTACGAGCAGTACTTC
few	TRBV24-1	TRBJ1-2	-	CATEGRDYGYTF	TGTGCCACCGAAGGCAGGGACTATGGCTACACCTTC
-	TRBV7-6	TRBJ2-7	-	CASSPGGQSEQYF	TGTGCCAGCAGCCCCGGGGGGCAGTCCGAGCAGTACTTC
-	TRBV7-3	TRBJ1-1	-	CASSFVGWGETEAFF	TGTGCCAGCAGCTTTGTTGGGTGGGGAGAAACTGAAGCTTTCTTT
-	TRBV9	TRBJ1-2	-	CASSPFPGPPHGYTF	TGTGCCAGCAGCCCCTTTCCGGGTCCCCCACATGGCTACACCTTC
few	TRBV25-1	TRBJ2-2	TRBD1	CASSAQGDEGTGELFF	TGTGCCAGCAGTGCCCAGGGGGACGAGGGCACCGGGGAGCTGTTTTTT
many	TRBV7-7	TRBJ2-5	TRBD2	CASSFDPQTSGEETQYF	TGTGCCAGCAGCTTCGATCCTCAGACTAGCGGGGAGGAGACCCAGTACTTC
-	TRBV9	TRBJ1-1	-	CASSDGPFEAFF	TGTGCCAGCAGCGACGGACCGTTTGAAGCTTTCTTT
many	TRBV6-5	TRBJ1-5	TRBD1	CASSVGNRGSNQPQHF	TGTGCCAGCAGCGTTGGGAACAGGGGTAGCAATCAGCCCCAGCATTTT
-	TRBV10-2	TRBJ1-4	-	CASSAGLATNEKLFF	TGCGCCAGCAGTGCCGGACTAGCAACTAATGAAAAACTGTTTTTT
-	TRBV7-8	TRBJ1-5	-	CASIEGSNQPQHF	TGTGCCAGCATCGAGGGAAGCAATCAGCCCCAGCATTTT
-	TRBV7-9	TRBJ1-4	TRBD1	CASSLGGVTGEKLFF	TGTGCCAGCAGCTTAGGCGGAGTCACAGGGGAGAAACTGTTTTTT
-	TRBV12-3/TRBV12-4	TRBJ2-7	-	CASSFGRGTTVYEQYF	TGTGCCAGCAGTTTTGGACGTGGGACAACCGTTTACGAGCAGTACTTC
-	TRBV29-1	TRBJ1-2	TRBD1	CSLVDRDYGYTF	TGCAGCTTAGTCGACAGGGACTATGGCTACACCTTC
many	TRBV2	TRBJ1-4	-	CASRQETTNEKLFF	TGTGCCAGCAGGCAGGAGACAACTAATGAAAAACTGTTTTTT
-	TRBV6-5	TRBJ2-7	-	CASRGAGHSYEQYF	TGTGCCAGCAGGGGGGCAGGACACAGCTACGAGCAGTACTTC
few	TRBV25-1	TRBJ1-1	-	CASSERVQDEAFF	TGTGCCAGCAGTGAACGGGTTCAAGATGAAGCTTTCTTT
-	TRBV4-1	TRBJ2-7	-	CASSQVVSGTSSYEQYF	TGCGCCAGCAGCCAAGTCGTATCCGGGACCAGCTCCTACGAGCAGTACTTC
few	TRBV20-1	TRBJ2-7	TRBD2	CSASTGTSYEQYF	TGCAGTGCTTCGACCGGGACTAGCTACGAGCAGTACTTC
few	TRBV5-1	TRBJ1-1	-	CASSPGEGGYTEAFF	TGCGCCAGCAGCCCAGGGGAAGGGGGGTACACTGAAGCTTTCTTT
-	TRBV28	TRBJ1-5	-	CASSFGQGMRYSNQPQHF	TGTGCCAGCAGTTTTGGCCAGGGTATGCGGTATAGCAATCAGCCCCAGCATTTT
-	TRBV12-3/TRBV12-4	TRBJ1-5	-	CASSWGRNNQPQHF	TGTGCCAGCAGTTGGGGCAGAAACAATCAGCCCCAGCATTTT
few	TRBV6-5	TRBJ1-2	-	CASSYKEASNYGYTF	TGTGCCAGCAGTTACAAAGAAGCTTCTAACTATGGCTACACCTTC
-	TRBV12-3/TRBV12-4	TRBJ1-5	-	CASSPEENLPQHF	TGTGCCAGCAGCCCGGAAGAAAATTTGCCCCAGCATTTT
many	TRBV19	TRBJ1-5	TRBD1	CASSIDSGGNSNQPQHF	TGTGCCAGTAGTATCGATTCAGGGGGAAATAGCAATCAGCCCCAGCATTTT
many	TRBV7-9	TRBJ2-3	-	CASSLVADTQYF	TGTGCCAGCAGCTTAGTGGCAGATACGCAGTATTTT
-	TRBV25-1	TRBJ2-6	-	CASFRVAGANVLTF	TGTGCCAGCTTCAGGGTAGCTGGGGCCAACGTCCTGACTTTC
-	TRBV29-1	TRBJ1-5	TRBD1	CSTTGTGSQPQHF	TGCAGCACGACGGGGACAGGGAGTCAGCCCCAGCATTTT
-	TRBV15	TRBJ2-5	TRBD2	CATSRHPSGESETQYF	TGTGCCACCAGCAGACATCCCAGCGGGGAGTCGGAGACCCAGTACTTC
-	TRBV29-1	TRBJ2-6	TRBD1	CSVAWGQGFGANVLTF	TGCAGCGTTGCTTGGGGACAGGGTTTTGGGGCCAACGTCCTGACTTTC
-	TRBV10-3	TRBJ2-7	TRBD1	CAISRDSMYEQYF	TGTGCCATCAGCCGGGACAGCATGTACGAGCAGTACTTC
-	TRBV7-2	TRBJ2-7	-	CASSLGRSVSYEQYF	TGTGCCAGCAGCTTAGGGCGGAGTGTGTCCTACGAGCAGTACTTC
-	TRBV20-1	TRBJ2-7	-	CSAIGVGDQHSYEQYF	TGCAGTGCTATAGGGGTAGGGGATCAACACTCGTACGAGCAGTACTTC
-	TRBV7-2	TRBJ1-4	-	CASSPRGRPSGTEKLFF	TGTGCCAGCAGCCCCAGGGGTAGGCCCTCGGGGACTGAAAAACTGTTTTTT
many	TRBV9	TRBJ2-5	TRBD2	CASSDSGGALETQYF	TGTGCCAGCAGCGACAGCGGGGGGGCCTTAGAGACCCAGTACTTC
many	TRBV29-1	TRBJ2-7	-	CSVEKGAYEQYF	TGCAGCGTTGAGAAGGGAGCCTACGAGCAGTACTTC
-	TRBV2	TRBJ1-4	TRBD1	CASHQGARGEKLFF	TGTGCCAGCCACCAGGGGGCTCGAGGTGAAAAACTGTTTTTT
many	TRBV6-1	TRBJ2-7	-	CASSPRGREQYF	TGTGCCAGCAGTCCTAGAGGACGCGAGCAGTACTTC
few	TRBV6-4	TRBJ1-1	-	CASSDSDTNTEAFF	TGTGCCAGCAGTGACTCTGATACGAACACTGAAGCTTTCTTT
-	TRBV10-3	TRBJ1-1	-	CAIRRDKYTEAFF	TGTGCCATCAGAAGGGACAAATACACTGAAGCTTTCTTT
-	TRBV20-1	TRBJ1-2	-	CSARPSAREVNYGYTF	TGCAGTGCTAGACCGAGTGCCAGGGAGGTCAACTATGGCTACACCTTC
many	TRBV29-1	TRBJ2-2	TRBD2	CSAGLAGVDTGELFF	TGCAGCGCTGGACTAGCGGGAGTAGACACCGGGGAGCTGTTTTTT
many	TRBV10-3	TRBJ2-5	TRBD2	CAISEPTSGGSETQYF	TGTGCCATCAGTGAGCCGACTAGCGGGGGTTCAGAGACCCAGTACTTC
many	TRBV9	TRBJ1-2	-	CASSVGGAGGYTF	TGTGCCAGCAGCGTAGGGGGGGCTGGAGGCTACACCTTC